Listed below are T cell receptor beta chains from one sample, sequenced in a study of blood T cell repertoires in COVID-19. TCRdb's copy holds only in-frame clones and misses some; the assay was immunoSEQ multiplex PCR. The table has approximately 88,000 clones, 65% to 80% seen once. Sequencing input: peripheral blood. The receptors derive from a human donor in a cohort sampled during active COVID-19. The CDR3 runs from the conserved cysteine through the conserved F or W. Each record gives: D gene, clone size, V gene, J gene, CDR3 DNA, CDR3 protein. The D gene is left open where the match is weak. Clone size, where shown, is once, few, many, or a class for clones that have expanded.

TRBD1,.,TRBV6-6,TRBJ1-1,TGTGCCAGCAAGGTTCGGACAGGGGGCAGGAACACTGAAGCTTTCTTT,CASKVRTGGRNTEAFF
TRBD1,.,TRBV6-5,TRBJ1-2,TGTGCCAGCCAGGCCGAACAGGGGGTCGGTGGCTACACCTTC,CASQAEQGVGGYTF
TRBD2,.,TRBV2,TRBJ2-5,TGTGCCAGCAGCCCCGGGGGGGCCACCCGTGCCCAAGAGACCCAGTACTTC,CASSPGGATRAQETQYF
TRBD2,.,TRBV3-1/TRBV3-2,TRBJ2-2,TGTGCCAGCAACTGGGGGGGAGATCGTACCGGGGAGCTGTTTTTT,CASNWGGDRTGELFF
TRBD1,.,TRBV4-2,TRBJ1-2,TGTGCCAGCAGCCAAGTGGACAGGGGTGATGGCTACACCTTC,CASSQVDRGDGYTF
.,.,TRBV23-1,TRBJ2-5,TGCGCCAGCAGCAGACGAGGGTGGGAGACCCAGTACTTC,CASSRRGWETQYF
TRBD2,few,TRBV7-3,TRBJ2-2,TGTGCCAGCAGCGGGACTAGCGGGTACACCGGGGAGCTGTTTTTT,CASSGTSGYTGELFF
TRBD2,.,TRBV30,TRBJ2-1,TGTGCCTGGAGTGAGAATAGCGGGGCCTACAATGAGCAGTTCTTC,CAWSENSGAYNEQFF
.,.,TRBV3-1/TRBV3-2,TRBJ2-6,TGTGCCAGCAGCCAAGGTACTAGATACTCTGGGGCCAACGTCCTGACTTTC,CASSQGTRYSGANVLTF
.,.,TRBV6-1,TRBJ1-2,TGTGCCAGCAGTGAAATGGGAGGGCTCTATGGCTACACCTTC,CASSEMGGLYGYTF
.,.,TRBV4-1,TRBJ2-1,TGCGCCAGCAGCCAAGATCTGGGGGCTAGCGGTTCCTCCTACAATGAGCAGTTCTTC,CASSQDLGASGSSYNEQFF
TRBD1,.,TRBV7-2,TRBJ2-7,TGTGCCAGCACCCCAGGGTTGAGGGGGCACGAGCAGTACTTC,CASTPGLRGHEQYF
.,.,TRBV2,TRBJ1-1,TGTGCCAGCATGGGCACCCATTATTTAGAAGCTTTCTTT,CASMGTHYLEAFF
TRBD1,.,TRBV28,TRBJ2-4,TGTGCCAGCAGCTCAGGGGGAAGCACCAAAAACATTCAGTACTTC,CASSSGGSTKNIQYF
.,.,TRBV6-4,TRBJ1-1,TGTGCCAGCAGTGACCGGCCAGGGTCTGGCACTGAAGCTTTCTTT,CASSDRPGSGTEAFF
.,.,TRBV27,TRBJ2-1,TGTGCCAGCAGTCCCCGGTGGGCCCATGAGCAGTTCTTC,CASSPRWAHEQFF
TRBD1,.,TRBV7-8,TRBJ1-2,TGTGCCAGCAGCCCAGGGGGCAGGGAGTATGGCTACACCTTC,CASSPGGREYGYTF
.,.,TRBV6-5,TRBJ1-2,TGTGCCAGCAGTTACGAGGTCAGGGTGTATGGCTACACCTTC,CASSYEVRVYGYTF
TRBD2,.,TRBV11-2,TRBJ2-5,TGTGCCAGCAGCTCCGGACTAGCGGGAGGGCAGAAGACCCAGTACTTC,CASSSGLAGGQKTQYF
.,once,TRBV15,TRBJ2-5,TGTGCCACCAGCAGAGGAGGGAAGACCCAGTACTTC,CATSRGGKTQYF
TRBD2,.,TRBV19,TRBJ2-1,TGTGCCAGTAGTAGGCGGGAGATCTACAATGAGCAGTTCTTC,CASSRREIYNEQFF
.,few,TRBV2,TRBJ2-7,TGTGCCAGCAGTCCCAACTGGAGCTCCTACGAGCAGTACTTC,CASSPNWSSYEQYF
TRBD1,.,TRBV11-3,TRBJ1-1,TGTGCCAGCAGCCCCGGACAGGACGTAACTGAAGCTTTCTTT,CASSPGQDVTEAFF
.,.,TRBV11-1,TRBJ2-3,TGTGCCAGCAGCGGGAGGCTGGGGGATACGCAGTATTTT,CASSGRLGDTQYF
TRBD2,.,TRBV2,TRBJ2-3,TGTGCCAGCAGTCCAGCTAGCGGGAGGCACACAGATACGCAGTATTTT,CASSPASGRHTDTQYF
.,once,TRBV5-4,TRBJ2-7,TGTGCCAGCAGCTTAGGAGGGACGGGAGTTAGGTCCTACGAGCAGTACTTC,CASSLGGTGVRSYEQYF
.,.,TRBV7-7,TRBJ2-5,TGTGCTAGCAGCTTATCTGACAGACAGTCGACCCAGTACTTC,CASSLSDRQSTQYF
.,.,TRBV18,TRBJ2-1,TGTGCCAGCCGCGTGGGGGGAACTAGCTCCTACAATGAGCAGTTCTTC,CASRVGGTSSYNEQFF
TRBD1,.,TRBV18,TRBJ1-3,TGTGCCAGCTCACCCACATTTACCGGGACAGGGGGCGAGAACACCATATATTTT,CASSPTFTGTGGENTIYF
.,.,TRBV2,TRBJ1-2,TGTGCCAGTATTGAAAACAGGCCCGGATATGGCTACACCTTC,CASIENRPGYGYTF
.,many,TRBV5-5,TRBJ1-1,TGTGCCAGCAGCTTAGATCAGGACTCGTTGGCTGAAGCTTTCTTT,CASSLDQDSLAEAFF
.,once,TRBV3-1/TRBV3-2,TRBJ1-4,TGTGCCAGCAGCCTGAGGAGTGCTAATGAAAAACTGTTTTTT,CASSLRSANEKLFF
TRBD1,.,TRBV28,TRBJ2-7,TGTGCCAGCCGTGACCCAGGGACAGCCTACGAGCAGTACTTC,CASRDPGTAYEQYF
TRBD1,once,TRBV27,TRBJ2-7,TGTGCCAGCACCCCCCGGGGACAGGGGACCTACGAGCAGTACTTC,CASTPRGQGTYEQYF
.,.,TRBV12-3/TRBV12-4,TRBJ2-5,TGTGCCAGCAGGATGACAGGCCAAGAGACCCAGTACTTC,CASRMTGQETQYF
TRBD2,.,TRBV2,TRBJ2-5,TGTGCCAGCAGACATCCGGGACTAGCTCAAGAGACCCAGTACTTC,CASRHPGLAQETQYF
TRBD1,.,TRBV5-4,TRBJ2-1,TGTGCCAGCAGCTTTGGGGGACAGGGAGGCTACAATGAGCAGTTCTTC,CASSFGGQGGYNEQFF
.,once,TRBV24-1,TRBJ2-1,TGTGCCACCAGTGATTTGAGGCAGGGGGGTCGAAATGAGCAGTTCTTC,CATSDLRQGGRNEQFF
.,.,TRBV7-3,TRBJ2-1,TGTGCCAGCAGCTTAATGGCAGTCTCCTACAATGAGCAGTTCTTC,CASSLMAVSYNEQFF
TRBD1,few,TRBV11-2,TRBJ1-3,TGTGCCAGCAGCTTACTCCCGAGGGGGCGGATTCGAGACACCATATATTTT,CASSLLPRGRIRDTIYF
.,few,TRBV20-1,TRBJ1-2,TGCAGTGCCGAGGCGAATGGCTACACCTTC,CSAEANGYTF
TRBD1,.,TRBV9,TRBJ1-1,TGTGCCAGCAGCGTAAAGTCAGGGGGACCAGCTTTCTTT,CASSVKSGGPAFF
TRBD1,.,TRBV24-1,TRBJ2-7,TGTGCCACCCTCCGGACAGGCGACTACGAGCAGTACTTC,CATLRTGDYEQYF
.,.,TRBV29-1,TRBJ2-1,TGCAGCGTTGGGGGGCTCTCCTACAATGAGCAGTTCTTC,CSVGGLSYNEQFF
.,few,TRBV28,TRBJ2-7,TGTGCCAGCAGGATGGACAGCTACGAGCAGTACTTC,CASRMDSYEQYF
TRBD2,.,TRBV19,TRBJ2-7,TGTGCCAGTAGTCTAGCGGGAGTCCCCTACGAGCAGTACTTC,CASSLAGVPYEQYF
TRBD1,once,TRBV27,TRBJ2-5,TGTGCCAGCAGTTTATTAACAGGGGGAGGAGAGACCCAGTACTTC,CASSLLTGGGETQYF
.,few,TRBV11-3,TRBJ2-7,TGTGCCAGCAGCTTAGCGGCAGGCGCCGAGCAGTACTTC,CASSLAAGAEQYF
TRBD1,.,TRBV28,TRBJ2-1,TGTGCCAGCAGCCAAGGCCGTCCCCGGGACAGAGTCTTTACCTCCTACAATGAGCAGTTCTTC,CASSQGRPRDRVFTSYNEQFF